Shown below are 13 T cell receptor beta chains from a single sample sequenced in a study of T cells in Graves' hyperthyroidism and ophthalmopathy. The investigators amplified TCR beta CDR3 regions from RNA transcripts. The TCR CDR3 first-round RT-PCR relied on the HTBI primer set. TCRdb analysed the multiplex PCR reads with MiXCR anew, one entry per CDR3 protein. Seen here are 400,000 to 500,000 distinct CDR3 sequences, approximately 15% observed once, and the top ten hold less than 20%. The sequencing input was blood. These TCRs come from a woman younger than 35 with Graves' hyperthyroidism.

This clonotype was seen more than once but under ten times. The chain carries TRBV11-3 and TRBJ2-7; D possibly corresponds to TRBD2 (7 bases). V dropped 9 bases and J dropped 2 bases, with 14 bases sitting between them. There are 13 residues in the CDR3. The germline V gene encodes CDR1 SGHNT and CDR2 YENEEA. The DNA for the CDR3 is TGTGCCAGGGGGGGGGGGCACCCCTACGAGCAGTACGTC. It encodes CARGGGHPYEQYV.

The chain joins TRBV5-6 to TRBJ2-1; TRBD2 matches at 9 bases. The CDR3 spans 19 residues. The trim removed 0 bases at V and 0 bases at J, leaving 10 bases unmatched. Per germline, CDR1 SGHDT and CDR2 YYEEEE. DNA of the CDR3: TGTGCCAGCAGCTTGGAGGCTAGCGGGATACGGAGCTCCTACAATGAGCAGTTCTTC. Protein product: CASSLEASGIRSSYNEQFF.

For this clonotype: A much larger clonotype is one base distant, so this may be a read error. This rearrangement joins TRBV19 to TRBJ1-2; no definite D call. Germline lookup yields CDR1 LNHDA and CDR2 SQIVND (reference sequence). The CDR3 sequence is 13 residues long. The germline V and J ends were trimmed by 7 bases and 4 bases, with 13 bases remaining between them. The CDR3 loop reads CASTATIGYGYTF. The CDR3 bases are TGTGCCAGTACGGCAACGATCGGCTATGGCTACACCTTC. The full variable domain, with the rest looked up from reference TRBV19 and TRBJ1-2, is DGGITQSPKYLFRKEGQNVTLSCEQNLNHDAMYWYRQDPGQGLRLIYYSQIVNDFQKGDIAEGYSVSREKKESFPLTVTSAQKNPTAFYLCASTATIGYGYTFGSGTRLTVV.

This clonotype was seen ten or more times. Here the CDR3 reads CAISPGTNYGYTF. Written as DNA, the CDR3 is TGTGCCATCAGCCCAGGGACTAACTATGGCTACACCTTC. This sequence joins TRBV10-3 and TRBJ1-2; the D gene is possibly TRBD1 (5 bases). The V end lost 6 bases, the J end lost 0 bases, and 8 bases lay between the germline ends. The CDR3 runs 13 residues. Looked up from germline, CDR1 is ENHRY and CDR2 is SYGVKD.

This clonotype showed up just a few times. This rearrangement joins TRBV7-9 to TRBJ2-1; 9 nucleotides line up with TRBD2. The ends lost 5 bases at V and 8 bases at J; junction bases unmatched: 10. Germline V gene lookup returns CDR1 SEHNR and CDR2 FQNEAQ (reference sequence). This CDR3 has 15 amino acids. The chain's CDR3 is CASSPKQREAHEQFF. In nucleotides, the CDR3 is TGTGCCAGCAGCCCGAAGCAGCGGGAGGCTCATGAGCAGTTCTTC.

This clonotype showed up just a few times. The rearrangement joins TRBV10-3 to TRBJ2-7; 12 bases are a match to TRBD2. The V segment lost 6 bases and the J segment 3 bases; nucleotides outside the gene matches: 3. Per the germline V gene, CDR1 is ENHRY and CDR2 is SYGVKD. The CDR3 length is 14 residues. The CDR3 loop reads CAISPTSGSYEQYF. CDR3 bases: TGTGCCATCAGCCCGACTAGCGGGAGCTACGAGCAGTACTTC.

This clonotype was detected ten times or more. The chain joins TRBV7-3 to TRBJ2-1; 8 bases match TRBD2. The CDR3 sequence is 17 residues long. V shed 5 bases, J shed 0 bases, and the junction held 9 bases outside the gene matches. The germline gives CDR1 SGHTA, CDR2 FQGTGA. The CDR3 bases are TGTGCCAGCAGCCAAGCTCCCGGGACTAGCTCCTACAATGAGCAGTTCTTC. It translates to CASSQAPGTSSYNEQFF.

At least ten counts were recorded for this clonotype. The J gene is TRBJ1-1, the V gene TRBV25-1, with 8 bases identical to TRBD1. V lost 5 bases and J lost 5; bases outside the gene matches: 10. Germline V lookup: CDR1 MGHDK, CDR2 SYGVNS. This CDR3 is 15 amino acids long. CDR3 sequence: CASSRGQGAQTEAFF. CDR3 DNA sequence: TGTGCCAGCAGTAGAGGACAGGGAGCCCAAACTGAAGCTTTCTTT.

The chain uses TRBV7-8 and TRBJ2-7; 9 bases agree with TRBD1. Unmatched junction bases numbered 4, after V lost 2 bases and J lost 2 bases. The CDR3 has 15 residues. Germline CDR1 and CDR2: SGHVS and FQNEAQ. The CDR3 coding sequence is TGTGCCAGCAGCTTAACCGGACAGGGGCCCTACGAGCAGTACGTC. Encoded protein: CASSLTGQGPYEQYV.

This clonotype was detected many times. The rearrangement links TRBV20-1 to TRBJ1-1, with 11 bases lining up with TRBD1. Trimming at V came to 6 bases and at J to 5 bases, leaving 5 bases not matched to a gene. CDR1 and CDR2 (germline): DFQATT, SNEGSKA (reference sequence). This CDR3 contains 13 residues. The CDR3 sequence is CSAPGQGGTEAFF. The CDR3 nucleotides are TGCAGTGCGCCGGGACAGGGGGGAACTGAAGCTTTCTTT.

The CDR3 reads CASSLRTGGNNSPLHF. CDR3 nucleotides: TGTGCCAGCAGCCTTCGGACAGGGGGGAATAATTCACCCCTCCACTTT. The chain couples TRBV6-1 to TRBJ1-6; 10 nucleotides line up with TRBD1. Germline V CDR1 and CDR2: MNHNS, SASEGT. V lost 6 bases to trimming and J lost 5 bases; unmatched junction nucleotides: 7. This CDR3 comprises 16 residues.

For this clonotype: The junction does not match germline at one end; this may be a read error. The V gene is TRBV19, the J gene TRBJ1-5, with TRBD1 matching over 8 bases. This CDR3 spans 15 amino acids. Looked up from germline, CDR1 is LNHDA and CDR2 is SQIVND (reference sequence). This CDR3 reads CASSPDRGSNQAQHF. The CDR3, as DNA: TGTGCCAGTAGTCCAGACAGGGGTAGCAATCAGGCCCAGCATTTT.

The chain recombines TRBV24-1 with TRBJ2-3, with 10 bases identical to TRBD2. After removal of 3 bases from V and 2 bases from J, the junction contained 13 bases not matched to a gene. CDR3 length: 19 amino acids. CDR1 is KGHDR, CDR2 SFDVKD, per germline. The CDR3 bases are TGTGCCACCAGTGATGAACGGAGCGTGACTAGCGGGCACACAGATACGCAGTATTTT. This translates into CATSDERSVTSGHTDTQYF.